One sample yielded the 21 T cell receptor beta chains listed below, sequenced in a study of cytomegalovirus exposure and HLA in healthy donors. A multiplex PCR was run with 60 Vbeta primers and 13 Jbeta primers. Using immunoSEQ multiplex PCR, the repertoire was profiled, and TCRdb retains in-frame clones only, with some absent. In the table there are about 140,000 clones, about 80% of which are singletons. The sample comprised PBMCs. Source of these receptors: a woman aged 40-49 years in good health and CMV-seronegative.

This sequence joins TRBV18 and TRBJ1-1; 8 nucleotides align to TRBD1. CDR1 is KGHSH and CDR2 is LQKENI in the germline V gene. The CDR3 runs 19 residues. With 1 base clipped from V and 0 bases from J, the junction kept 13 bases outside the gene matches. CDR3 DNA: TGTGCCAGCTCACCACAATTACGGACAGGGCAGGGTTTGAACACTGAAGCTTTCTTT. Protein: CASSPQLRTGQGLNTEAFF. The full variable domain, in which reference TRBV18 and TRBJ1-1 provide the parts outside the CDR3, is NAGVMQNPRHLVRRRGQEARLRCSPMKGHSHVYWYRQLPEEGLKFMVYLQKENIIDESGMPKERFSAEFPKEGPSILRIQQVVRGDSAAYFCASSPQLRTGQGLNTEAFFGQGTRLTVV.

The chain combines TRBV21-1 with TRBJ2-7; TRBD1 is taken as the D call from the table, unchecked against the DNA. TRBV21-1 is assigned pseudogene status. The CDR3 has 16 amino acids. The CDR3, as DNA: TGTGCCAGCAGCAAAGGGAGGGGGCAATGGGGCTACGAGCAGTACTTC. Translated, it gives CASSKGRGQWGYEQYF.

The V gene is TRBV28, the J gene TRBJ1-2; TRBD1 matches 8 bases. The germline CDR1 and CDR2 sequences are MDHEN and SYDVKM. The CDR3 sequence is 15 residues long. The V and J ends lost 5 bases and 4 bases, in that order; junction bases with no gene match: 9. The CDR3 nucleotides are TGTGCCAGCAGTAACCGGGACAGGAATACCTATGGCTACACCTTC. It encodes CASSNRDRNTYGYTF.

V usage is TRBV18 and J usage is TRBJ2-3; D may be TRBD2 (5 bases). Trimming took 2 bases from V and 2 from J, leaving 26 bases between them. The germline V gene encodes CDR1 KGHSH and CDR2 LQKENI. The CDR3 contains 20 residues. The CDR3 DNA is TGTGCCAGCTCACCAGATGAGGGAGAGGACTCCGACCCCCACACAGATACGCAGTATTTT. Translated, it gives CASSPDEGEDSDPHTDTQYF.

The chain joins TRBV7-2 to TRBJ1-1, with 8 positions matching TRBD1. The V segment lost 5 bases and the J segment 4 bases; nucleotides outside the gene matches: 6. Germline-derived CDR1 and CDR2 are SGHTA and FQGNSA. The CDR3 runs to 14 residues. CDR3 protein: CASSGRQGSTEAFF. The CDR3 DNA reads TGTGCCAGCAGCGGTCGACAGGGGAGCACTGAAGCTTTCTTT.

The chain employs TRBV5-1 and TRBJ2-5; the match to TRBD2 covers 9 bases. Germline assignment: CDR1 SGHRS and CDR2 YFSETQ. This CDR3 contains 16 residues. With V trimmed by 0 bases and J by 1 base, 4 bases remained unmatched. Written as DNA, the CDR3 is TGCGCCAGCAGCTTGGGGGCGGGAGGGTTCCAAGAGACCCAGTACTTC. This codes for CASSLGAGGFQETQYF. Full variable domain (rest looked up from reference TRBV5-1 and TRBJ2-5): KAGVTQTPRYLIKTRGQQVTLSCSPISGHRSVSWYQQTPGQGLQFLFEYFSETQRNKGNFPGRFSGRQFSNSRSEMNVSTLELGDSALYLCASSLGAGGFQETQYFGPGTRLLVL.

This chain links TRBV28 with TRBJ2-5, with D unclear. Matching the DNA end better, TRBJ2-7 makes the J call doubtful. The CDR3 is 12 amino acids. In germline, CDR1 is MDHEN, CDR2 SYDVKM. CDR3 residues: CASTAVPYEQYF. The CDR3 nucleotides are TGTGCCAGCACCGCGGTTCCCTACGAGCAGTACTTC.

The chain has TRBV7-9 and TRBJ1-1; D is perhaps TRBD1 (6 bases). The V gene's germline CDR1 is SEHNR and CDR2 FQNEAQ (reference sequence). The CDR3 has 13 residues. V was shortened by 1 base and J by 7 bases, with 10 bases between the two germline ends. The CDR3 coding sequence is TGTGCCAGCAGCTTAGGCAGGGGAAATGAAGCTTTCTTT. Protein sequence: CASSLGRGNEAFF.

The chain carries TRBV28 and TRBJ2-7; tentatively, D is TRBD1 (5 bases). Trimming removed 1 base from V and 3 bases from J, with 10 bases in between. Germline V gene lookup returns CDR1 MDHEN and CDR2 SYDVKM. There are 14 residues in the CDR3. CDR3 sequence: CASSLSGSDYEQYF. The CDR3 nucleotides read TGTGCCAGCAGTTTATCAGGGTCAGACTACGAGCAGTACTTC. Drawing the rest from reference TRBV28 and TRBJ2-7, the complete variable domain is DVKVTQSSRYLVKRTGEKVFLECVQDMDHENMFWYRQDPGLGLRLIYFSYDVKMKEKGDIPEGYSVSREKKERFSLILESASTNQTSMYLCASSLSGSDYEQYFGPGTRLTVT.

This chain connects TRBV5-1 to TRBJ2-7, with 7 bases that match TRBD2. Trimming at V came to 0 bases and at J to 2 bases, leaving 5 bases not matched to a gene. Germline CDR1 reads SGHRS; CDR2 reads YFSETQ. The CDR3 has 15 amino acids. CDR3 amino acids: CASSLAASGTYEQYF. CDR3 sequence (DNA): TGCGCCAGCAGCTTGGCGGCTAGCGGCACCTACGAGCAGTACTTC.

This rearrangement joins TRBV28 to TRBJ1-4; TRBD1 aligns across 7 bases. CDR3 length: 16 amino acids. After removal of 7 bases from V and 5 bases from J, the junction contained 13 bases not matched to a gene. The germline CDR1 and CDR2 sequences are MDHEN and SYDVKM. The CDR3 sequence: CASISPAGTENEKLFF. The CDR3 region has the DNA TGTGCCAGCATCTCCCCTGCCGGGACAGAGAATGAAAAACTGTTTTTT.

The chain uses TRBV9 and TRBJ1-4; D perhaps matches TRBD1 (5 bases). CDR3 length: 15 residues. Germline CDR1 is SGDLS and CDR2 is YYNGEE. V shed 0 bases and J shed 12 bases, with 18 bases lying between them. The DNA of the CDR3 is TGTGCCAGCAGCGTAGAGGGGACTGCTAAGTCAGAACTGTTTTTT. Residues: CASSVEGTAKSELFF.

The rearrangement joins TRBV15 to TRBJ2-7, with 8 bases aligning to TRBD1. The CDR3 has 14 residues. After removal of 3 bases from V and 6 bases from J, the junction contained 7 bases not matched to a gene. The germline gives CDR1 LNHNV, CDR2 YYDKDF (reference sequence). The CDR3 loop is CATSRPSTGVEQYF. DNA for the CDR3: TGTGCCACCAGCAGGCCTTCGACAGGGGTCGAGCAGTACTTC.

This clone turned up a few times. This chain connects TRBV9 to TRBJ2-1; 13 bases are a match to TRBD2. Trimming at V came to 4 bases and at J to 7 bases, leaving 8 bases not matched to a gene. The CDR3 has 16 amino acids. The germline V gene has CDR1 SGDLS and CDR2 YYNGEE. This chain's CDR3 is CASSPTRLAGGNEQFF. CDR3 sequence (DNA): TGTGCCAGCAGCCCAACGCGACTAGCGGGAGGTAATGAGCAGTTCTTC.

The J gene is TRBJ2-7, the V gene TRBV7-9, with TRBD1 matching 10 bases. V was clipped by 5 bases and J by 4 bases; unmatched bases: 8. The CDR3 consists of 15 residues. Germline V gene sequence: CDR1 SEHNR, CDR2 FQNEAQ (reference sequence). The CDR3 nucleotides are TGTGCCAGCAGCCCTGGGACAGGGGTAAGGTACGAGCAGTACTTC. Its translation is CASSPGTGVRYEQYF. Combining the CDR3 with reference TRBV7-9 and TRBJ2-7 gives the whole variable domain DTGVSQNPRHKITKRGQNVTFRCDPISEHNRLYWYRQTLGQGPEFLTYFQNEAQLEKSRLLSDRFSAERPKGSFSTLEIQRTEQGDSAMYLCASSPGTGVRYEQYFGPGTRLTVT.

This clone has just a few counts. V gene TRBV15 combines with J gene TRBJ2-1; 10 bases match TRBD2. Germline values: CDR1 LNHNV, CDR2 YYDKDF (reference sequence). This CDR3 spans 15 amino acids. V was pared by 3 bases and J by 7 bases, with 6 bases of the junction left unmatched. The CDR3 is CATSRVLAGENEQFF. The CDR3 nucleotides read TGTGCCACCAGCAGGGTGCTAGCGGGAGAAAATGAGCAGTTCTTC. The entire variable domain, with the rest obtained from reference TRBV15 and TRBJ2-1, is as follows: DAMVIQNPRYQVTQFGKPVTLSCSQTLNHNVMYWYQQKSSQAPKLLFHYYDKDFNNEADTPDNFQSRRPNTSFCFLDIRSPGLGDTAMYLCATSRVLAGENEQFFGPGTRLTVL.

The genes are TRBV5-1 and TRBJ2-1, with TRBD2 identical over 14 bases. Trimming at V came to 4 bases and at J to 7 bases, leaving 7 bases not matched to a gene. The CDR3 length is 16 residues. In germline, CDR1 is SGHRS, CDR2 YFSETQ. This chain's CDR3 is CASSRGTSGSGNEQFF. CDR3 DNA sequence: TGCGCCAGCAGCCGAGGGACTAGCGGGAGTGGGAATGAGCAGTTCTTC.

The rearrangement links TRBV7-9 to TRBJ1-2; 10 bases fit TRBD1. The CDR3 length is 18 residues. The germline V gene has CDR1 SEHNR and CDR2 FQNEAQ (reference sequence). V shed 3 bases, J shed 5 bases, and the junction held 15 bases outside the gene matches. CDR3 protein: CASSLAGLRDRGLYGYTF. For the CDR3, the DNA is TGTGCCAGCAGCTTGGCCGGGTTACGGGACAGGGGTTTATATGGCTACACCTTC.

The chain uses TRBV9 and TRBJ1-4; D gene ambiguous. The CDR3 length is 13 residues. Trimming took off 1 base at V and 4 bases at J, with 5 bases between the two ends. CDR1 and CDR2 (germline): SGDLS, YYNGEE. The CDR3 loop is CASSVQDNEKLFF. CDR3 nucleotide sequence: TGTGCCAGCAGCGTACAGGATAATGAAAAACTGTTTTTT.

The chain employs TRBV28 and TRBJ1-2, with 7 bases lining up with TRBD1. After removal of 6 bases from V and 6 bases from J, the junction contained 4 bases not matched to a gene. The CDR3 consists of 12 residues. Germline CDR1 is MDHEN and CDR2 is SYDVKM. The CDR3 spells CASRGGGDGYTF. The DNA of the CDR3 is TGTGCCAGCAGAGGAGGGGGCGATGGCTACACCTTC.

This rearrangement joins TRBV18 to TRBJ2-2; TRBD1 agrees at 7 bases. V was clipped by 2 bases and J by 6 bases; unmatched bases: 0. The CDR3 extends over 13 amino acids. Per germline, CDR1 KGHSH and CDR2 LQKENI. The CDR3 protein is CASSPDRAGELFF. The CDR3 DNA reads TGTGCCAGCTCACCAGACAGGGCCGGGGAGCTGTTTTTT.